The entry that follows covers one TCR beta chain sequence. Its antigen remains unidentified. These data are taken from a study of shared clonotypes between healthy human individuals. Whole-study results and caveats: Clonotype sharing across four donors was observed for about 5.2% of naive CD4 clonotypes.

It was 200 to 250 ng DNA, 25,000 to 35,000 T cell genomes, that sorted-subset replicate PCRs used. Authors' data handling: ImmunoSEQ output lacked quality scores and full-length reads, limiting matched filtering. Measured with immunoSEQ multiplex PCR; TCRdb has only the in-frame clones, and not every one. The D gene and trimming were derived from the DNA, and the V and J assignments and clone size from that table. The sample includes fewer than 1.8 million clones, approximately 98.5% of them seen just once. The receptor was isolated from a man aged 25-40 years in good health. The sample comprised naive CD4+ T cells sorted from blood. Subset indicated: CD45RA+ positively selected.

As DNA, the CDR3 is TGTGCCTGTTTGGGGACGACTGGAAACACCATATATTTT. Protein product: CACLGTTGNTIYF. The rearrangement links TRBV30 to TRBJ1-3; perhaps TRBD1 as D (5 bases). The CDR3 is 13 amino acids. CDR1 and CDR2 (germline): GTSNPN, SVGIG (reference sequence). The germline V and J ends were trimmed by 6 bases and 2 bases, with 11 bases remaining between them.